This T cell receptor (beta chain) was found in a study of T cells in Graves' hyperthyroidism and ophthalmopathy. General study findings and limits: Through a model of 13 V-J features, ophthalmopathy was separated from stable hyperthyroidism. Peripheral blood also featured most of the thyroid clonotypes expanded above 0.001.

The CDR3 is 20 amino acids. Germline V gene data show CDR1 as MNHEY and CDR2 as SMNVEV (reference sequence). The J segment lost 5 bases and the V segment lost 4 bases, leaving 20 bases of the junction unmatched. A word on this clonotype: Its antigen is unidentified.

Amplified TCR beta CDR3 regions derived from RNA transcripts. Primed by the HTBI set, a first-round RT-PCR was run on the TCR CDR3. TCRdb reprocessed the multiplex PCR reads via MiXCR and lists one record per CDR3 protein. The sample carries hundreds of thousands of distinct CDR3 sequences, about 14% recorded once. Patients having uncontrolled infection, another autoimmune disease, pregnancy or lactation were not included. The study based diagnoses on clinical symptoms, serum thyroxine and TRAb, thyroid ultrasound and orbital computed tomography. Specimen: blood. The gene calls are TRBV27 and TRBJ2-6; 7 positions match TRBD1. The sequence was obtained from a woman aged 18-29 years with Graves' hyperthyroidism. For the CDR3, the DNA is TGTGCCAGCAGTTATAGGTCGAGAAGCGGCAGGGGGTCTCGGGCCAACGTCCTGACTTTC. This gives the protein CASSYRSRSGRGSRANVLTF. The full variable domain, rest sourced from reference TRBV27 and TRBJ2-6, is EAQVTQNPRYLITVTGKKLTVTCSQNMNHEYMSWYRQDPGLGLRQIYYSMNVEVTDKGDVPEGYKVSRKEKRNFPLILESPSPNQTSLYFCASSYRSRSGRGSRANVLTFGAGSRLTVL.